What follows is one T cell receptor beta chain and its context. Its antigen remains unidentified. Amplification used 60 Vbeta primers and 13 Jbeta primers. Data came from immunoSEQ multiplex PCR; TCRdb stores just in-frame clones and leaves some out. The profile shows over 100,000 clones, 50% to 70% of them singletons. Per germline, CDR1 SEHNR and CDR2 FQNEAQ (reference sequence). The CDR3 sequence is 14 residues long. Trimming shortened V by 3 bases and J by 5 bases, and 10 bases separated the two germline ends. The entry originates in a study of cytomegalovirus exposure and HLA in healthy donors. General observations from the study: There were reportedly fewer N-insertions in an Asian-associated ancestry cluster than the approximately 600-donor mean, in a later analysis. CMV antigen specificity was confirmed in vitro for a few CMV-associated chains. A highly shared variant cluster was judged a likely technical artifact. Later analysis identified several of the most significant clusters that appeared linked to common viral pathogens.

The sequence derives from a human donor in good health. Sequencing used PBMCs. V is TRBV7-9 and J is TRBJ1-4; D not resolved. Written as DNA, the CDR3 is TGTGCCAGCAGCTTTAACACAGTAAATGAAAAACTGTTTTTT. Its translation: CASSFNTVNEKLFF.